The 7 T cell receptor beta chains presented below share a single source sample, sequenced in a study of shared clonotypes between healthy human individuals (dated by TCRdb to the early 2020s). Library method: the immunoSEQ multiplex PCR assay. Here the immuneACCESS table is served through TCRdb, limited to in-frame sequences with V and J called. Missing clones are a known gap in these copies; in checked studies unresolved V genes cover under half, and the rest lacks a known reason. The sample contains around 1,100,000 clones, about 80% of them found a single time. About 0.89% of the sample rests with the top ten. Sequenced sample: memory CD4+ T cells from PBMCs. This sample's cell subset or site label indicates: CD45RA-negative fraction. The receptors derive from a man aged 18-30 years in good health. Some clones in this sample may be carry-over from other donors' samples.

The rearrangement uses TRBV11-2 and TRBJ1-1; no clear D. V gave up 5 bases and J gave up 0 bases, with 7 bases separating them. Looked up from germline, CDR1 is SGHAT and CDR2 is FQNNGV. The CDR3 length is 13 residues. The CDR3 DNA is TGTGCCAGCAGCCCAGCTCTGAACACTGAAGCTTTCTTT. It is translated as CASSPALNTEAFF.

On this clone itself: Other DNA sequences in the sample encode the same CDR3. The CDR3 is CASSPGQLSSGANVLTF. CDR3 DNA: TGCGCCAGCAGTCCGGGACAGCTAAGCTCTGGGGCCAACGTCCTGACTTTC. The J gene is TRBJ2-6, the V gene TRBV5-1; TRBD1 matches at 7 bases. In germline, CDR1 is SGHRS, CDR2 YFSETQ. Losses at the gene ends were 5 bases for V and 0 bases for J; bases not matched to a gene: 8. The CDR3 is 17 amino acids.

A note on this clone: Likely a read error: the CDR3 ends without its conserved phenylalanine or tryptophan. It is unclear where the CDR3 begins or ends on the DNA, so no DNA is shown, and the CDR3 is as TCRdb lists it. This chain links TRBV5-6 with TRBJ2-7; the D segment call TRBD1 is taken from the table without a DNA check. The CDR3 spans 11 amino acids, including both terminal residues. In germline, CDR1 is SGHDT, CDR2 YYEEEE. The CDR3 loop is CASTGGPGGQI.

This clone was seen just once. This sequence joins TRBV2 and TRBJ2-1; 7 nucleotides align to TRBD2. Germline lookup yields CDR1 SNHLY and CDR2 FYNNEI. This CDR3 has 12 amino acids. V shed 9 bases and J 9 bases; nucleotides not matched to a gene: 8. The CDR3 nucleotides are TGTGCCAGTAGATCTAGCGGATCTGAGCAGTTCTTC. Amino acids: CASRSSGSEQFF.

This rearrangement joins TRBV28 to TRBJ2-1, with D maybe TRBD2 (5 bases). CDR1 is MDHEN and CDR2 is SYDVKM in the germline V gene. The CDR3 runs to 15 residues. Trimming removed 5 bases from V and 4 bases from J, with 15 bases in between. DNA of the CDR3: TGTGCCAGCAGTACTAGGAGCGGACCTTACAATGAGCAGTTCTTC. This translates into CASSTRSGPYNEQFF.

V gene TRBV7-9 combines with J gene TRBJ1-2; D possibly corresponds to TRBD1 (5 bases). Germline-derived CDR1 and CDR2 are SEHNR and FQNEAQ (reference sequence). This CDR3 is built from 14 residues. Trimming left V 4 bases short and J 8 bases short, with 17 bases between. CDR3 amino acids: CASSSTTETHGYTF. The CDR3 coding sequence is TGTGCCAGCAGCTCTACGACAGAAACTCACGGCTACACCTTC. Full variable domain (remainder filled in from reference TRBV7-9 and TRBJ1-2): DTGVSQNPRHKITKRGQNVTFRCDPISEHNRLYWYRQTLGQGPEFLTYFQNEAQLEKSRLLSDRFSAERPKGSFSTLEIQRTEQGDSAMYLCASSSTTETHGYTFGSGTRLTVV.

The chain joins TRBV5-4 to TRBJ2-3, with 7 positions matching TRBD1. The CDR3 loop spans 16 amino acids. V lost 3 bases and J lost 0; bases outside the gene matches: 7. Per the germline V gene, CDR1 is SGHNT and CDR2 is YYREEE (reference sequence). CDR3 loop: CASSSYRDSSTDTQYF. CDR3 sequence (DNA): TGTGCCAGCAGCTCCTACCGGGACAGTAGCACAGATACGCAGTATTTT.